The present TCR beta chain was sequenced within a study of monozygotic twins with inflammatory bowel disease. CDR3 length: 15 amino acids. Per the germline V gene, CDR1 is SGHTA and CDR2 is FQGNSA. Points on this clonotype: Its antigen is unidentified.

Using TCRalpha and TCRbeta cDNA, the researchers carried out two nested PCRs that lasted roughly 16 and 10 cycles. One entry per CDR3 protein, without DNA, is what TCRdb gives after re-calling the 5' RACE reads. The sample includes around 220,000 distinct CDR3 sequences. Study-wide results and caveats: Clonotype overlap with others was lower in IBD patients than in healthy twins, a difference that was greatest with disease activity.

The specimen was blood. This clonotype originated in a human donor with ulcerative colitis or Crohn's disease, or a healthy co-twin of an affected twin (not recorded which). The chain joins TRBV7-2 to TRBJ2-7. The CDR3 loop reads CASSLLSRPSYEQYF.